The next 29 T cell receptor beta chains were all read from a single sample in a study of sequential checkpoint blockade in melanoma. Sequencing used immunoSEQ multiplex PCR; TCRdb keeps in-frame clones, though not all of them. The profile covers thousands of clones, with around 23% appearing a single time and approximately 12% taken by the ten largest. Treatment here: randomized to nivolumab then ipilimumab (arm A) or the reverse (arm B). The material sequenced was tumor tissue (inferred from file names), taken from a patient given nivolumab and ipilimumab in sequence. The source is a human donor with melanoma.

This clone turned up a few times. This chain uses TRBV9 with TRBJ2-5, with D tentatively TRBD2 (5 bases). The CDR3 length is 15 residues. The V gene lost 2 bases and the J gene lost 5 bases, with 16 bases spanning the gap. Germline-derived CDR1 and CDR2 are SGDLS and YYNGEE. The CDR3 sequence is CASSVEGTRSETQYF. CDR3 in DNA: TGTGCCAGCAGCGTCGAGGGAACAAGGTCGGAGACCCAGTACTTC. Full variable domain (outside the CDR3, taken from reference TRBV9 and TRBJ2-5): DSGVTQTPKHLITATGQRVTLRCSPRSGDLSVYWYQQSLDQGLQFLIQYYNGEERAKGNILERFSAQQFPDLHSELNLSSLELGDSALYFCASSVEGTRSETQYFGPGTRLLVL.

The chain joins TRBV5-1 to TRBJ2-7; D is unresolved. V lost 1 base and J lost 7, with 15 bases in between. The CDR3 is made up of 14 amino acids. Looked up from germline, CDR1 is SGHRS and CDR2 is YFSETQ. The CDR3 DNA reads TGCGCCAGCAGCTTGTCCTCGGGCGGCGGAGAGCAGTACTTC. Protein: CASSLSSGGGEQYF.

This clone was seen a handful of times. This rearrangement joins TRBV11-3 to TRBJ1-4, with 7 bases fitting TRBD1. The ends lost 3 bases at V and 5 bases at J; junction bases unmatched: 3. Germline loops: CDR1 SGHNT, CDR2 YENEEA. The CDR3 is made up of 14 amino acids. The CDR3 bases are TGTGCCAGCAGCTTGTCAGGGGGGAATGAAAAACTGTTTTTT. Amino acid sequence: CASSLSGGNEKLFF.

The rearrangement links TRBV7-6 to TRBJ2-3, with 7 bases matching TRBD1. The CDR3 runs 16 residues. J lost 0 bases, V lost 4 bases, and 7 bases had no gene match. Looked up from germline, CDR1 is SGHVS and CDR2 is FNYEAQ. CDR3 nucleotide sequence: TGTGCCAGCAGCTCAACGGACAGGAAGAGCACAGATACGCAGTATTTT. Amino acids: CASSSTDRKSTDTQYF.

This clone occurred a few times. The chain couples TRBV25-1 to TRBJ2-1, with 9 bases aligning to TRBD1. Looked up from germline, CDR1 is MGHDK and CDR2 is SYGVNS. The CDR3 sequence is 15 residues long. Trimming at V came to 2 bases and at J to 7 bases, leaving 6 bases not matched to a gene. This CDR3 is CASSEPGQGRNEQFF. Here the CDR3 DNA reads TGTGCCAGCAGTGAACCAGGACAGGGGCGAAATGAGCAGTTCTTC.

Only a few counts were recorded for this clone. The genes are TRBV6-8 and TRBJ2-3, with TRBD2 matching 7 bases. In germline, CDR1 is MNHGY, CDR2 SAAAGT. V lost 5 bases to trimming and J lost 2 bases; unmatched junction nucleotides: 7. This CDR3 is built from 15 residues. The DNA for the CDR3 is TGTGCCAGCAGTACCGCGGGAGAACCCACAGATACGCAGTATTTT. As protein: CASSTAGEPTDTQYF.

This clone was counted between two and nine times. V usage is TRBV11-3 and J usage is TRBJ2-2, with 11 bases aligning to TRBD1. Trimming cost V 5 bases and J 5 bases; bases outside gene matches: 19. The CDR3 sequence is 20 residues long. In germline, CDR1 is SGHNT, CDR2 YENEEA. For the CDR3, the DNA is TGTGCCAGCAGCCACTCAGGACAGGGGGCGTGGGGTTTGGGTACCGGGGAGCTGTTTTTT. This sequence encodes CASSHSGQGAWGLGTGELFF.

This chain connects TRBV18 to TRBJ2-2; TRBD1 is a possible D gene (5 bases). Trimming left V 2 bases short and J 6 bases short, with 13 bases between. CDR3 size: 15 residues. Germline loops: CDR1 KGHSH, CDR2 LQKENI. The CDR3 loop is CASSPRGAGSGELFF. The DNA for the CDR3 is TGTGCCAGCTCACCAAGGGGCGCAGGGTCCGGGGAGCTGTTTTTT.

V is TRBV28 and J is TRBJ2-5; 7 nucleotides line up with TRBD1. V dropped 2 bases and J dropped 0; count of bases not matched to a gene: 12. Germline V gives CDR1 MDHEN, CDR2 SYDVKM. The CDR3 totals 18 residues. This CDR3 reads CASSLEGAPLGYQETQYF. The CDR3 nucleotides are TGTGCCAGCAGTTTAGAGGGGGCCCCCCTGGGGTACCAAGAGACCCAGTACTTC.

This clone was seen ten or more times. The chain employs TRBV23-1 and TRBJ1-2; no reliable D call. TRBV23-1 is an ORF, with its function uncertain. With 6 bases removed from V and 2 bases from J, the gap between germline ends came to 10 bases. The CDR3 has 13 amino acids. The CDR3 region is CASSPGGNYGYTF. In DNA, the CDR3 is TGCGCCAGCAGCCCCGGTGGGAACTATGGCTACACCTTC.

The rearrangement uses TRBV29-1 and TRBJ2-5; a weak D match, TRBD2 (6 bases). This CDR3 has 14 residues. V was pared by 3 bases and J by 4 bases, with 15 bases between. Germline V CDR1 and CDR2: SQVTM, ANQGSEA. In nucleotides, the CDR3 is TGCAGCGTTGATGGGGGGTTAGCAGGAGAGACCCAGTACTTC. This encodes CSVDGGLAGETQYF.

This clone is medium-sized by share. V gene TRBV6-8 combines with J gene TRBJ2-1; D perhaps matches TRBD1 (5 bases). This CDR3 is built from 15 residues. With 0 bases removed from V and 4 bases from J, the gap between germline ends came to 10 bases. Germline V gives CDR1 MNHGY, CDR2 SAAAGT. The CDR3 is CASSYSLTEYNEQFF. DNA for the CDR3: TGTGCCAGCAGTTACTCGCTGACAGAATACAATGAGCAGTTCTTC.

The V and J genes are TRBV28 and TRBJ2-5, with D perhaps TRBD1 (6 bases). CDR3 length equals 12 residues. Trimming left V 6 bases short and J 7 bases short, with 12 bases between. Germline V gene data show CDR1 as MDHEN and CDR2 as SYDVKM. The CDR3: CASSQGTWTQYF. CDR3 nucleotides: TGTGCCAGCAGCCAGGGGACCTGGACCCAGTACTTC. The full variable domain, completed using reference TRBV28 and TRBJ2-5, is DVKVTQSSRYLVKRTGEKVFLECVQDMDHENMFWYRQDPGLGLRLIYFSYDVKMKEKGDIPEGYSVSREKKERFSLILESASTNQTSMYLCASSQGTWTQYFGPGTRLLVL.

This clone has at least ten counts. The chain links TRBV11-3 to TRBJ2-6; 8 bases are shared with TRBD1. The CDR3 length is 14 residues. The germline V gene has CDR1 SGHNT and CDR2 YENEEA. Losses at the gene ends were 4 bases for V and 16 bases for J; bases not matched to a gene: 12. Here the CDR3 reads CASSSTGGEGPLTF. CDR3 DNA sequence: TGTGCCAGCAGCTCTACAGGGGGAGAAGGTCCGCTGACTTTC.

The chain recombines TRBV18 with TRBJ2-6, with D uncertain. Germline V gene sequence: CDR1 KGHSH, CDR2 LQKENI. V gave up 2 bases and J gave up 1 base, with 0 bases separating them. CDR3 length: 13 amino acids. CDR3 nucleotide sequence: TGTGCCAGCTCACCATCTGGGGCCAACGTCCTGACTTTC. This encodes CASSPSGANVLTF.

The chain carries TRBV5-1 and TRBJ2-7; 10 bases line up with TRBD2. CDR1 SGHRS and CDR2 YFSETQ come from the germline V gene. This CDR3 is built from 15 residues. V shed 0 bases and J 4 bases; nucleotides not matched to a gene: 4. CDR3 sequence (DNA): TGCGCCAGCAGCTTGGGGACTAGCGGAACTTACGAGCAGTACTTC. Its translation: CASSLGTSGTYEQYF.

The chain carries TRBV19 and TRBJ2-1; D is undetermined. Germline CDR1 and CDR2: LNHDA and SQIVND (reference sequence). Between the trimmed V and J ends, which lost 7 bases and 8 bases, there was a span of 21 bases. The CDR3 sequence is 15 residues long. CDR3 nucleotide sequence: TGTGCCAGTACCCACTCGTCGGGTAGTAGGGATGAGCAGTTCTTC. Translation: CASTHSSGSRDEQFF.

V is TRBV11-3 and J is TRBJ1-5, with 7 positions matching TRBD1. Germline CDR1 reads SGHNT; CDR2 reads YENEEA. The ends lost 5 bases at V and 1 base at J; junction bases unmatched: 5. The CDR3 extends over 15 amino acids. CDR3 sequence reads: CASSAQGRSNQPQHF. CDR3 bases: TGTGCCAGCAGCGCACAGGGGCGCAGCAATCAGCCCCAGCATTTT.

The rearrangement uses TRBV28 and TRBJ1-5; D not resolved. Germline assignment: CDR1 MDHEN and CDR2 SYDVKM. Trimming stripped 2 bases from V and 3 bases from J, with 8 bases between. The CDR3 sequence is 14 residues long. CDR3 residues: CASSLRGYNQPQHF. CDR3 bases: TGTGCCAGCAGTTTAAGAGGGTACAATCAGCCCCAGCATTTT.

The chain is built from TRBV28 and TRBJ2-7, with TRBD1 matching 7 bases. This CDR3 comprises 14 residues. Germline V gene sequence: CDR1 MDHEN, CDR2 SYDVKM. Trimming at V came to 7 bases and at J to 0 bases, leaving 6 bases not matched to a gene. The CDR3, as DNA: TGTGCCAGCACTCCAGGGGACAGCTCCTACGAGCAGTACTTC. Translation: CASTPGDSSYEQYF.

This clone has more than one count but fewer than ten. The V gene is TRBV6-8, the J gene TRBJ1-4; 11 positions match TRBD1. Per the germline V gene, CDR1 is MNHGY and CDR2 is SAAAGT. J gave up 7 bases and V 7 bases, and 8 bases lay outside the gene matches. This CDR3 has 15 amino acids. CDR3 DNA: TGTGCCAGCACTGGGACAGGGGGAGGGAGTGAAAAACTGTTTTTT. The encoded protein is CASTGTGGGSEKLFF.

This clone is categorized as medium-sized. The chain has TRBV12-5 and TRBJ1-2, with a tentative D call TRBD1 (6 bases). Germline V CDR1 and CDR2: LGHNT, FRNRAP. Trimming took 4 bases from V and 4 from J, leaving 10 bases between them. CDR3 size: 13 residues. The CDR3, as DNA: TGTGCTAGTGGTTCGGACAGTTCCTATGGCTACACCTTC. As protein: CASGSDSSYGYTF. The variable domain in full, with the rest retrieved from reference TRBV12-5 and TRBJ1-2, is DARVTQTPRHKVTEMGQEVTMRCQPILGHNTVFWYRQTMMQGLELLAYFRNRAPLDDSGMPKDRFSAEMPDATLATLKIQPSEPRDSAVYFCASGSDSSYGYTFGSGTRLTVV.

This clone appeared a few times. The chain joins TRBV9 to TRBJ2-1; D gene uncertain. The length of the CDR3 is 12 residues. The germline V and J ends were trimmed by 4 bases and 5 bases, with 7 bases remaining between them. Per germline, CDR1 SGDLS and CDR2 YYNGEE. The CDR3, as DNA: TGTGCCAGCAGCCGAATAAACAATGAGCAGTTCTTC. It specifies CASSRINNEQFF.

The rearrangement joins TRBV7-6 to TRBJ2-7, with D unclear. The germline gives CDR1 SGHVS, CDR2 FNYEAQ. This CDR3 spans 15 amino acids. V was trimmed by 5 bases and J by 0 bases, leaving 14 bases between them. CDR3 region: CASSPESLLSYEQYF. The CDR3 DNA sequence: TGTGCCAGCAGCCCCGAATCGTTACTCTCCTACGAGCAGTACTTC.

The genes are TRBV6-8 and TRBJ1-6; no definite D call. Germline lookup yields CDR1 MNHGY and CDR2 SAAAGT. Trimming removed 0 bases at V and 0 bases at J, with 12 bases between. This CDR3 has 18 amino acids. CDR3 bases: TGTGCCAGCAGTTACTCCACAGAAGTTAGCTCCTATAATTCACCCCTCCACTTT. Residues: CASSYSTEVSSYNSPLHF.

The rearrangement links TRBV6-8 to TRBJ2-1, with 8 bases that match TRBD1. V shed 10 bases and J 0 bases; nucleotides not matched to a gene: 11. This CDR3 spans 16 amino acids. CDR1 is MNHGY, CDR2 SAAAGT, per germline. The CDR3, as DNA: TGTGCCATCAGACGTCAGGGGGCCAGCTCCTACAATGAGCAGTTCTTC. Residues: CAIRRQGASSYNEQFF.

This clone is labeled medium-sized (0.01 to 0.1%). The rearrangement uses TRBV6-8 and TRBJ2-1, with D unresolved. The V end was cut by 0 bases, the J end by 12 bases, with 15 bases between. In germline, CDR1 is MNHGY, CDR2 SAAAGT. CDR3 length: 14 amino acids. CDR3 protein: CASSYSERSFVQFF. In nucleotides, the CDR3 is TGTGCCAGCAGTTACTCGGAACGGAGTTTTGTGCAGTTCTTC.

The chain links TRBV10-2 to TRBJ2-3; 11 positions agree with TRBD1. Germline trimming cut 6 bases from V and 6 bases from J; bases unmatched to any gene: 8. Germline CDR1 is WSHSY and CDR2 is SAAADI. The CDR3 is 15 amino acids. CDR3 in amino acids: CASRRGQGAIDTQYF. For the CDR3, the DNA is TGCGCCAGCAGGCGAGGACAGGGGGCGATCGATACGCAGTATTTT.

This clone was detected only a few times. This sequence joins TRBV4-1 and TRBJ2-7; no definite D call. Germline CDR1 and CDR2: MGHRA and YSYEKL. This CDR3 is built from 15 residues. V was trimmed by 0 bases and J by 4 bases, leaving 13 bases between them. The chain's CDR3 is CASSQETSPAYEQYF. The DNA for the CDR3 is TGCGCCAGCAGCCAAGAAACGTCACCCGCATACGAGCAGTACTTC.